This record covers a single TCR beta chain. Trimming removed 0 bases from V and 2 bases from J; junction bases left unmatched: 3. CDR1 and CDR2 (germline): SGHDT, YYEEEE. This CDR3 contains 15 residues. This sample stems from a study of blood T cell repertoires in COVID-19. As for the study in general: Spain, Italy and the United States supplied samples that represented acute and convalescent COVID-19. T cells, B-cell-depleted T cells, or PBMCs supplied cDNA or gDNA.

In the source study's methods: Amplification of reference gene primers provided the estimated nucleated cell counts. Method: immunoSEQ multiplex PCR; TCRdb's copy keeps in-frame clones and lacks some. The V and J calls and clone size were taken over from that table, and D and trimming were inferred from the DNA. The data show about 62,000 clones, with over 85% seen just once and roughly 5.2% held by the top ten. The sample taken for sequencing was peripheral blood. The clonotype originates from a human donor in a cohort sampled during active COVID-19. The rearrangement links TRBV5-6 to TRBJ2-7; 9 nucleotides match TRBD2. CDR3 region: CASSLAGGGAYEQYF. CDR3 bases: TGTGCCAGCAGCTTGGCCGGCGGGGGGGCCTACGAGCAGTACTTC.